Presented here are 25 T cell receptor beta chains from one specimen sequenced in a study of human T cells and chemical hapten exposure. TCRdb itself ran the RACE reads through MiXCR, one entry per CDR3 protein. The sample lists tens of thousands of distinct CDR3 sequences; roughly 8% were seen once. Time point in this sample: healthy volunteer bleed at 2 weeks. The template was total RNA from unfractionated whole blood. The sequencing input was whole blood. These receptors originate from a female donor in good health. Some clones in this sample may be carry-over from other donors' samples.

Only one count was recorded for this clonotype. This likely comes from a read error, as the CDR3 has no conserved phenylalanine or tryptophan at its end. The chain links TRBV28 to TRBJ2-7; perhaps D is TRBD1 or TRBD2 (5 bases each). V was shortened by 8 bases and J by 2 bases, with 13 bases between the two germline ends. This CDR3 region has 13 residues. The germline V gene encodes CDR1 MDHEN and CDR2 SYDVKM. Here the CDR3 DNA reads TGTGCCAGCCTCCTGGGGACCACCTACGAGCAGTACCTC. Translation: CASLLGTTYEQYL.

The chain recombines TRBV12-3 or TRBV12-4 with TRBJ2-2, with TRBD1 matching 8 bases. Trimming took 4 bases from V and 0 from J; bases not matched to a gene: 4. The CDR3 runs 16 residues. The CDR3 bases are TGTGCCAGCAGTTCTGGGACAGGCTCGAACACCGGGGAGCTGTTTTTT. It encodes CASSSGTGSNTGELFF.

The sample holds many counts of this clonotype. The chain links TRBV20-1 to TRBJ2-3; TRBD2 aligns across 13 bases. Germline CDR1 reads DFQATT; CDR2 reads SNEGSKA (reference sequence). There are 16 residues in the CDR3. The ends lost 0 bases at V and 4 bases at J; junction bases unmatched: 4. CDR3 in DNA: TGCAGTGCTAGAGAGAGGACTAGCGGGAGACCAGATACGCAGTATTTT. Amino acid sequence: CSARERTSGRPDTQYF.

This clonotype was recorded a few times. This rearrangement joins TRBV4-1 to TRBJ2-2, with D possibly matching TRBD2 (6 bases). Between the trimmed V and J ends, which lost 1 base and 6 bases, there was a span of 15 bases. Germline V gives CDR1 MGHRA, CDR2 YSYEKL. The CDR3 length is 16 residues. CDR3 amino acids: CASSQAWGGGAGELFF. CDR3 bases: TGCGCCAGCAGCCAAGCTTGGGGAGGAGGGGCCGGGGAGCTGTTTTTT.

The sample holds many counts of this clonotype. V is TRBV28 and J is TRBJ2-7; the D gene could be TRBD1 or TRBD2 (5 bases each). The CDR3 totals 14 residues. Germline CDR1 is MDHEN and CDR2 is SYDVKM. Trimming stripped 3 bases from V and 2 bases from J, with 11 bases between. Here the CDR3 DNA reads TGTGCCAGCAGTTTCGTCGGGGCTGCCTACGAGCAGTACTTC. This gives the protein CASSFVGAAYEQYF.

This clonotype appeared a few times. The J gene is TRBJ2-1, the V gene TRBV20-1; 8 positions agree with TRBD2. Germline assignment: CDR1 DFQATT and CDR2 SNEGSKA (reference sequence). Unmatched junction bases numbered 11, after V lost 4 bases and J lost 9 bases. This CDR3 is built from 14 residues. The CDR3 region has the DNA TGCAGTGCTAATACCGGGACTAGGTGGGGTGAGCAGTTCTTC. Translating gives CSANTGTRWGEQFF.

This clonotype was found a few times. This chain joins TRBV20-1 and TRBJ1-6, with D possibly being TRBD1 (6 bases). This CDR3 contains 15 residues. Trimming shortened V by 2 bases and J by 7 bases, and 15 bases separated the two germline ends. Germline assignment: CDR1 DFQATT and CDR2 SNEGSKA (reference sequence). CDR3 loop: CSARSGGNKNSPLHF. The CDR3 DNA sequence: TGCAGTGCTAGATCGGGGGGCAATAAAAATTCACCCCTCCACTTT.

In this sample, this clonotype turned up a few times. This chain connects TRBV28 to TRBJ2-7; 7 bases fit TRBD2. The CDR3 runs to 15 residues. The V gene's germline CDR1 is MDHEN and CDR2 SYDVKM. After removal of 8 bases from V and 2 bases from J, the junction contained 12 bases not matched to a gene. The chain's CDR3 is CASRGVRTATYEQYF. In DNA form, the CDR3 reads TGTGCCAGCCGGGGGGTCCGTACAGCTACCTACGAGCAGTACTTC.

This clonotype was counted only a few times. This chain links TRBV3-1 with TRBJ2-7, with unresolved D. CDR1 and CDR2 from the germline V gene are LGHDT and YNNKEL (reference sequence). V dropped 1 base and J dropped 4 bases, with 8 bases sitting between them. This CDR3 is built from 13 residues. In nucleotides, the CDR3 is TGTGCCAGCAGCCAAGCGGCAGAATACGAGCAGTACTTC. This gives the protein CASSQAAEYEQYF.

Here the CDR3 reads CASSVEPGRFYEQYF. The CDR3 nucleotides are TGTGCCAGCAGCGTAGAACCAGGCAGGTTCTACGAGCAGTACTTC. This chain connects TRBV9 to TRBJ2-7; D call uncertain. This CDR3 is 15 amino acids long. Germline V gene lookup returns CDR1 SGDLS and CDR2 YYNGEE. Trimming took off 0 bases at V and 3 bases at J, with 13 bases between the two ends.

V usage is TRBV29-1 and J usage is TRBJ2-3; 9 positions match TRBD1. Germline V CDR1 and CDR2: SQVTM, ANQGSEA. The CDR3 runs to 12 residues. The V segment lost 7 bases and the J segment 5 bases; nucleotides outside the gene matches: 4. CDR3 sequence (DNA): TGCAGCGGGGGACAGGGTAGAGATACGCAGTATTTT. The encoded protein is CSGGQGRDTQYF.

This clonotype was observed a handful of times. The genes are TRBV12-3 or TRBV12-4 and TRBJ1-4; no firm D call. CDR3 length: 14 residues. The V gene lost 6 bases and the J gene lost 8 bases, with 16 bases spanning the gap. The CDR3 sequence: CASRLSAAREKLFF. As DNA, the CDR3 is TGTGCCAGCAGGCTCAGTGCGGCGAGGGAAAAACTGTTTTTT.

This sequence joins TRBV19 and TRBJ2-1; TRBD1 might be the D (6 bases). This CDR3 has 16 residues. Per the germline V gene, CDR1 is LNHDA and CDR2 is SQIVND (reference sequence). V lost 5 bases, J lost 6 bases, and 20 bases lay in between. The CDR3 region has the DNA TGTGCCAGTAGTCTCCAGGGGCTGGGGGAAAGCAATGAGCAGTTCTTC. Amino acid sequence: CASSLQGLGESNEQFF.

This clonotype was seen repeatedly, ten times or more. The rearrangement links TRBV7-9 to TRBJ2-2; TRBD2 matches 9 bases. The CDR3 has 14 amino acids. Germline V gene data show CDR1 as SEHNR and CDR2 as FQNEAQ (reference sequence). Germline trimming cut 4 bases from V and 7 bases from J; bases unmatched to any gene: 4. CDR3 nucleotides: TGTGCCAGCAGCTCGGGACTAGCTTTCGGGGAGCTGTTTTTT. This gives the protein CASSSGLAFGELFF.

This clonotype was counted ten times or more. The rearrangement links TRBV2 to TRBJ1-1; no clear D. CDR1 SNHLY and CDR2 FYNNEI come from the germline V gene. The CDR3 spans 14 residues. Between the trimmed V and J ends, which lost 4 bases and 1 base, there was a span of 10 bases. CDR3 loop: CASSVAARNTEAFF. CDR3 nucleotide sequence: TGTGCCAGCAGTGTAGCAGCGCGGAACACTGAAGCTTTCTTT. The full variable domain, completed using reference TRBV2 and TRBJ1-1, is EPEVTQTPSHQVTQMGQEVILRCVPISNHLYFYWYRQILGQKVEFLVSFYNNEISEKSEIFDDQFSVERPDGSNFTLKIRSTKLEDSAMYFCASSVAARNTEAFFGQGTRLTVV.

V and J are TRBV29-1 and TRBJ2-2, with 9 positions matching TRBD1. The trim removed 7 bases at V and 5 bases at J, leaving 8 bases unmatched. The CDR3 consists of 14 residues. CDR1 and CDR2 (germline): SQVTM, ANQGSEA. The chain's CDR3 is CSAKGQGSTGELFF. In DNA form, the CDR3 reads TGCAGCGCCAAAGGACAGGGGTCGACCGGGGAGCTGTTTTTT.

This rearrangement joins TRBV29-1 to TRBJ2-4; 7 bases match TRBD2. V lost 2 bases to trimming and J lost 9 bases; unmatched junction nucleotides: 4. The CDR3 has 12 amino acids. From germline, CDR1 is SQVTM and CDR2 ANQGSEA. This chain's CDR3 is CSVEWGGGIQYF. DNA for the CDR3: TGCAGCGTTGAATGGGGGGGGGGCATTCAGTACTTC.

This clonotype has a count of ten or more. The chain carries TRBV20-1 and TRBJ2-7; possibly TRBD1 for D (5 bases). The V gene lost 2 bases and the J gene lost 5 bases, with 19 bases spanning the gap. The CDR3 runs to 15 residues. The germline V gene has CDR1 DFQATT and CDR2 SNEGSKA (reference sequence). The CDR3 coding sequence is TGCAGTGCTAGAACCGGGCAAGGAGAGACAGACGAGCAGTACTTC. This translates into CSARTGQGETDEQYF.

CDR3 amino acids: CASRDTLNEKLFF. The DNA of the CDR3 is TGTGCCAGCCGGGACACCTTAAATGAAAAACTGTTTTTT. The J gene is TRBJ1-4, the V gene TRBV6-1, with D maybe TRBD1 (6 bases). Trimming stripped 8 bases from V and 5 bases from J, with 12 bases between. The CDR3 length is 13 residues. Germline V lookup: CDR1 MNHNS, CDR2 SASEGT.

The chain couples TRBV2 to TRBJ1-1; D possibly corresponds to TRBD1 (6 bases). The CDR3 runs 12 residues. CDR1 SNHLY and CDR2 FYNNEI come from the germline V gene. Trimming cost V 4 bases and J 7 bases, with 10 bases left between them. The CDR3 DNA follows: TGTGCCAGCAGTGCAGGGGAAGGTGAAGCTTTCTTT. Translated: CASSAGEGEAFF.

The V and J genes are TRBV12-3 or TRBV12-4 and TRBJ2-3; 10 positions agree with TRBD2. The CDR3 runs to 15 residues. With V trimmed by 5 bases and J by 2 bases, 4 bases remained unmatched. As DNA, the CDR3 is TGTGCCAGCAGTGGACTAGCGGACCTCACAGATACGCAGTATTTT. This encodes CASSGLADLTDTQYF.

A few counts support this clonotype. V is TRBV5-6 and J is TRBJ2-7; 10 bases match TRBD2. The CDR3 has 15 amino acids. Trimming took 2 bases from V and 0 from J; bases not matched to a gene: 2. CDR1 and CDR2 from the germline V gene are SGHDT and YYEEEE. The CDR3 coding sequence is TGTGCCAGCAGCTTCGGACTAGCGGACTCCTACGAGCAGTACTTC. This encodes CASSFGLADSYEQYF.

This clonotype was detected a few times. The chain carries TRBV13 and TRBJ2-7, with D maybe TRBD2 (6 bases). CDR3 size: 13 residues. Germline CDR1 reads PRHDT; CDR2 reads FYEKMQ (reference sequence). Trimming removed 11 bases at V and 0 bases at J, with 14 bases between. CDR3 in DNA: TGTGCCTCACGGTGGAGGGGCTCCTACGAGCAGTACTTC. It specifies CASRWRGSYEQYF.

This clonotype was detected many times. The rearrangement joins TRBV5-1 to TRBJ1-5; D is unresolved. Germline lookup yields CDR1 SGHRS and CDR2 YFSETQ. The CDR3 totals 15 residues. The V end was cut by 4 bases, the J end by 1 base, with 12 bases between. The CDR3 here is CASSPGGESNQPQHF. CDR3 coding DNA: TGCGCCAGCAGCCCTGGAGGCGAGAGCAATCAGCCCCAGCATTTT. Drawing the rest from reference TRBV5-1 and TRBJ1-5, the complete variable domain is KAGVTQTPRYLIKTRGQQVTLSCSPISGHRSVSWYQQTPGQGLQFLFEYFSETQRNKGNFPGRFSGRQFSNSRSEMNVSTLELGDSALYLCASSPGGESNQPQHFGDGTRLSIL.

This clonotype was recorded a few times. This chain joins TRBV5-6 and TRBJ2-5; D unclear. Trimming took off 5 bases at V and 3 bases at J, with 14 bases between the two ends. CDR3 size: 14 residues. From germline, CDR1 is SGHDT and CDR2 YYEEEE. The CDR3 reads CASRFASREETQYF. In DNA form, the CDR3 reads TGTGCCAGCAGATTTGCATCTAGGGAAGAGACCCAGTACTTC.